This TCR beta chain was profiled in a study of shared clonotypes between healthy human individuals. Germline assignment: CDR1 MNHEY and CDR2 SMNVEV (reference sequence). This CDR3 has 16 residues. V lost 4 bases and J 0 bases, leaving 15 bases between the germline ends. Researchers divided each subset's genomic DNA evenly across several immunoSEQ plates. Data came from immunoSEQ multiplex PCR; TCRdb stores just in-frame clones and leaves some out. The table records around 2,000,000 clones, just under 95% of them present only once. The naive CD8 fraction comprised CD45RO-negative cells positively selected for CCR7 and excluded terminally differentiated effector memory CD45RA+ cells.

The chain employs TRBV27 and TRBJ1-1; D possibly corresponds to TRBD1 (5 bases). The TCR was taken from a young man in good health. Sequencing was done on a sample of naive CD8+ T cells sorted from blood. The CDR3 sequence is CASSYGPGTLNTEAFF. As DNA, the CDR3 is TGTGCCAGCAGTTACGGTCCCGGGACGTTGAACACTGAAGCTTTCTTT.